This paragraph covers one T cell receptor beta chain sequence. Its antigen is unknown. The study ran its PCR with 60 Vbeta and 13 Jbeta primers. Clones were sequenced by immunoSEQ multiplex PCR, and TCRdb holds only the in-frame ones, with some missing. The data contain under 200,000 clones, 65% to 75% of them singletons. This sample was taken from a study of cytomegalovirus exposure and HLA in healthy donors. Study-level findings and limits: Certain indistinguishable V segments, among them TRBV6-2 and TRBV6-3, were excluded.

CDR3 size: 18 residues. V trimming: 3 bases; J trimming: 3 bases; junction bases outside the gene matches: 11. Germline V gives CDR1 LNHDA, CDR2 SQIVND (reference sequence). This receptor was identified in a girl aged 5-17 years in good health and CMV-seronegative. The source material was PBMCs. This chain uses TRBV19 with TRBJ2-1, with 10 bases matching TRBD2. The CDR3 region is CASSIRPRLAGDYNEQFF. The CDR3 DNA reads as TGTGCCAGTAGTATTAGGCCCCGCCTAGCGGGGGACTACAATGAGCAGTTCTTC. The whole variable domain, remainder taken from reference TRBV19 and TRBJ2-1, is DGGITQSPKYLFRKEGQNVTLSCEQNLNHDAMYWYRQDPGQGLRLIYYSQIVNDFQKGDIAEGYSVSREKKESFPLTVTSAQKNPTAFYLCASSIRPRLAGDYNEQFFGPGTRLTVL.